These 22 T cell receptor beta chains originate from one sample sequenced in a study of blood T cell repertoires in COVID-19. Only in-frame clones appear in the TCRdb table, and some are missing; sequencing was by immunoSEQ multiplex PCR. The data contain around 140,000 clones, approximately 87% of them singletons. The sample consisted of peripheral blood. The receptors shown here come from a man between 45 and 60 years old with active COVID-19.

Only one count was recorded for this clone. The genes are TRBV7-2 and TRBJ2-5, with D hard to call. The CDR3 runs 15 residues. V was pared by 2 bases and J by 2 bases, with 12 bases between. CDR1 and CDR2 (germline): SGHTA, FQGNSA. In DNA, the CDR3 is TGTGCCAGCAGCTTAAGTAGTAGTCTTCAAGAGACCCAGTACTTC. Encoded protein: CASSLSSSLQETQYF.

The rearrangement links TRBV27 to TRBJ1-2; 8 bases are shared with TRBD1. Germline V gene sequence: CDR1 MNHEY, CDR2 SMNVEV (reference sequence). The CDR3 is 15 amino acids. After removal of 10 bases from V and 4 bases from J, the junction contained 14 bases not matched to a gene. The CDR3 DNA reads as TGTGCCACCAAGATCAGGGGGCCGGGTAGCTATGGCTACACCTTC. This encodes CATKIRGPGSYGYTF.

The gene calls are TRBV30 and TRBJ1-2; 9 nucleotides match TRBD1. This CDR3 has 13 residues. Losses at the gene ends were 4 bases for V and 8 bases for J; bases not matched to a gene: 8. Germline lookup yields CDR1 GTSNPN and CDR2 SVGIG (reference sequence). CDR3 nucleotides: TGTGCCTGGAACTCGGGACAGGGCGGGGGCTACACCTTC. Amino acid sequence: CAWNSGQGGGYTF.

J is TRBJ2-7 and V is TRBV5-5, with TRBD1 matching over 7 bases. Germline assignment: CDR1 SGHKS and CDR2 YYEKEE (reference sequence). V dropped 5 bases and J dropped 0; count of bases not matched to a gene: 8. The CDR3 consists of 15 residues. The CDR3: CASSLRDSSSYEQYF. CDR3 DNA: TGTGCCAGCAGTCTCCGGGACAGTAGCTCCTACGAGCAGTACTTC. The whole variable domain, remainder taken from reference TRBV5-5 and TRBJ2-7, is DAGVTQSPTHLIKTRGQQVTLRCSPISGHKSVSWYQQVLGQGPQFIFQYYEKEERGRGNFPDRFSARQFPNYSSELNVNALLLGDSALYLCASSLRDSSSYEQYFGPGTRLTVT.

The CDR3 coding sequence is TGTGCCAGCAGCGCCCGGACAGGGAATTCACCCCTCCACTTT. Its protein product is CASSARTGNSPLHF. This chain connects TRBV9 to TRBJ1-6; 8 nucleotides line up with TRBD1. The CDR3 has 14 amino acids. CDR1 and CDR2 (germline): SGDLS, YYNGEE. The trim removed 3 bases at V and 7 bases at J, leaving 3 bases unmatched.

This clone was seen just once. The rearrangement uses TRBV11-2 and TRBJ2-3; 7 nucleotides line up with TRBD1. Trimming cost V 3 bases and J 3 bases; bases outside gene matches: 6. Germline loops: CDR1 SGHAT, CDR2 FQNNGV. The CDR3 spans 15 residues. CDR3 nucleotides: TGTGCCAGCAGCTTTTTGACAGGGCTTACAGATACGCAGTATTTT. Its protein is CASSFLTGLTDTQYF.

The chain joins TRBV11-2 to TRBJ2-5; 7 nucleotides match TRBD1. Per the germline V gene, CDR1 is SGHAT and CDR2 is FQNNGV. The CDR3 totals 17 residues. V lost 4 bases, J lost 1 base, and 12 bases stayed unmatched. CDR3 bases: TGTGCCAGCAGCTCGGGACAGAAAAAGCCGCCCCAAGAGACCCAGTACTTC. Translation gives CASSSGQKKPPQETQYF.

CDR3 sequence reads: CASSRGLTDYNEQFF. The CDR3 region has the DNA TGTGCCAGCAGCCGAGGACTGACTGATTACAATGAGCAGTTCTTC. The chain combines TRBV6-5 with TRBJ2-1, with D perhaps TRBD2 (5 bases). Germline CDR1 reads MNHEY; CDR2 reads SVGAGI. V was shortened by 6 bases and J by 4 bases, with 16 bases between the two germline ends. This CDR3 region has 15 residues.

The V and J genes are TRBV5-6 and TRBJ1-3; D unclear. The CDR3 consists of 13 residues. Germline CDR1 and CDR2: SGHDT and YYEEEE. Trimming left V 4 bases short and J 4 bases short, with 9 bases between. The chain's CDR3 is CASSEAQGNTIYF. CDR3 bases: TGTGCCAGCAGCGAAGCACAGGGAAACACCATATATTTT. The full variable domain, rest sourced from reference TRBV5-6 and TRBJ1-3, is DAGVTQSPTHLIKTRGQQVTLRCSPKSGHDTVSWYQQALGQGPQFIFQYYEEEERQRGNFPDRFSGHQFPNYSSELNVNALLLGDSALYLCASSEAQGNTIYFGEGSWLTVV.

The chain combines TRBV7-9 with TRBJ2-3; TRBD1 matches at 8 bases. Looked up from germline, CDR1 is SEHNR and CDR2 is FQNEAQ (reference sequence). This CDR3 has 14 amino acids. V lost 7 bases, J lost 5 bases, and 8 bases stayed unmatched. CDR3 DNA: TGTGCCAGCATTAGGGGACAGGAGATAGATACGCAGTATTTT. Residues: CASIRGQEIDTQYF.

The chain recombines TRBV29-1 with TRBJ1-2; the match to TRBD1 covers 10 bases. V dropped 3 bases and J dropped 8; count of bases not matched to a gene: 6. CDR3 size: 13 residues. Per the germline V gene, CDR1 is SQVTM and CDR2 is ANQGSEA. CDR3 sequence (DNA): TGCAGCGTTGACCGGACAGGGGGTGGCGGCTACACCTTC. Translating gives CSVDRTGGGGYTF. Supplemented by reference TRBV29-1 and TRBJ1-2, the full variable domain reads SAVISQKPSRDICQRGTSLTIQCQVDSQVTMMFWYRQQPGQSLTLIATANQGSEATYESGFVIDKFPISRPNLTFSTLTVSNMSPEDSSIYLCSVDRTGGGGYTFGSGTRLTVV.

The chain carries TRBV4-1 and TRBJ2-2; tentative D call: TRBD2 (5 bases). From germline, CDR1 is MGHRA and CDR2 YSYEKL. V lost 6 bases and J lost 6, with 17 bases in between. The CDR3 runs 15 residues. The CDR3: CASRQNPLGAGELFF. CDR3 coding DNA: TGCGCCAGCAGGCAAAATCCCCTCGGGGCCGGGGAGCTGTTTTTT.

There are a few counts of this clone. The chain is built from TRBV12-3 or TRBV12-4 and TRBJ2-3; 7 bases line up with TRBD1. This CDR3 is built from 13 residues. V gave up 5 bases and J gave up 4 bases; unmatched junction bases: 3. CDR3 DNA sequence: TGTGCCAGCAGTAGACAGGGTCCAGATACGCAGTATTTT. Encoded protein: CASSRQGPDTQYF.

With respect to this clone: An end of the junction does not agree with germline; a read error may underlie this. The rearrangement joins TRBV6-1 to TRBJ1-6; 9 nucleotides line up with TRBD1. This CDR3 is 19 amino acids long. The germline gives CDR1 MNHNS, CDR2 SASEGT. Here the CDR3 DNA reads TGTGCCAGCAGGGAAGAACCGGGACAGGGATTCTCCTATAATTCACCCCTCCACTTT. This sequence encodes CASREEPGQGFSYNSPLHF.

The chain carries TRBV10-3 and TRBJ2-1; possibly TRBD2 for D (5 bases). Trimming removed 3 bases at V and 7 bases at J, with 16 bases between. The CDR3 spans 15 residues. Germline V lookup: CDR1 ENHRY, CDR2 SYGVKD. The CDR3 DNA sequence: TGTGCCATCAGTGATGGTAGCGTTGGAAGGAATGAGCAGTTCTTC. Translating gives CAISDGSVGRNEQFF.

This chain joins TRBV12-3 or TRBV12-4 and TRBJ1-4; D uncertain. The CDR3 covers 13 residues. Deletions cut 3 bases from V and 6 bases from J, with 8 bases between. CDR3 protein: CASSFETYEKLFF. The CDR3 coding sequence is TGTGCCAGCAGTTTCGAGACATATGAAAAACTGTTTTTT.

The gene calls are TRBV18 and TRBJ2-7; D is perhaps TRBD1 (7 bases). V gave up 4 bases and J gave up 3 bases, with 22 bases separating them. Germline-derived CDR1 and CDR2 are KGHSH and LQKENI. The CDR3 runs 17 residues. In DNA form, the CDR3 reads TGTGCCAGCTCACTAGTTCAGGGGGGCTACTCTCTCTACGAGCAGTACTTC. As protein: CASSLVQGGYSLYEQYF.

This clone was detected only a few times. The germline gene is not matched at one end of the junction; a read error may be the cause. The chain links TRBV2 to TRBJ1-2; TRBD1 agrees at 8 bases. CDR1 and CDR2 (germline): SNHLY, FYNNEI. The CDR3 totals 14 residues. The CDR3 nucleotides are TGTGCCAGCAGAGAAGGGGACAGGTCCCATGGCTACACCTTC. Its protein is CASREGDRSHGYTF.

This clone was found once. The chain uses TRBV29-1 and TRBJ1-2; D may be TRBD1 (5 bases). V was clipped by 8 bases and J by 1 base, with 8 bases between them. CDR1 is SQVTM and CDR2 is ANQGSEA in the germline V gene. This CDR3 region has 11 residues. The CDR3 sequence: CSLGGNYGYTF. In DNA, the CDR3 is TGCAGCCTGGGGGGTAACTATGGCTACACCTTC.

The J gene is TRBJ1-1, the V gene TRBV7-9; weak D call: TRBD1 (5 bases). CDR1 is SEHNR and CDR2 is FQNEAQ in the germline V gene (reference sequence). Trimming pared 5 bases from V and 5 bases from J, leaving 15 bases between. The CDR3 contains 14 residues. Here the CDR3 reads CASSQGGWDTEAFF. In nucleotides, the CDR3 is TGTGCCAGCAGCCAGGGTGGGTGGGATACTGAAGCTTTCTTT.

The chain combines TRBV27 with TRBJ2-7; 8 bases line up with TRBD2. Germline values: CDR1 MNHEY, CDR2 SMNVEV (reference sequence). V trimming: 0 bases; J trimming: 3 bases; junction bases outside the gene matches: 10. The CDR3 loop spans 17 amino acids. CDR3 loop: CASSLSSQRGNYYEQYF. CDR3 bases: TGTGCCAGCAGTTTATCGTCCCAGCGGGGGAATTACTACGAGCAGTACTTC.

V gene TRBV9 combines with J gene TRBJ2-3, with D possibly TRBD2 on 7 matching bases. Germline CDR1 is SGDLS and CDR2 is YYNGEE. The ends were cut back, 4 bases at V and 3 bases at J, with 21 bases in the middle. The CDR3 has 17 residues. The CDR3 reads CASSPEGGGLGTDTQYF. Here the CDR3 DNA reads TGTGCCAGCAGCCCCGAGGGGGGGGGCTTAGGAACAGATACGCAGTATTTT.